This T cell receptor beta chain was identified during a study of shared clonotypes between healthy human individuals. Overall study findings and caveats: Sorted-subset sequencing, rarefaction showed, was incomplete despite large depth.

In germline, CDR1 is MRHNA, CDR2 SNTAGT. There are 14 residues in the CDR3. Trimming removed 0 bases at V and 3 bases at J, with 6 bases between. Only in-frame clones appear in the TCRdb table, and some are missing; sequencing was by immunoSEQ multiplex PCR. The table records 2 million to 2.5 million clones, over 85% of them present only once. As for this clone: Antigen: not known.

The sample consisted of naive CD4+ T cells sorted from blood. Subset defined: CD45RA+ positively selected. V usage is TRBV6-4 and J usage is TRBJ2-1; no firm D call. The sequence came from a man aged 18 to 29 in good health. The CDR3 bases are TGTGCCAGCAGTGACTCCTCGAACTACAATGAGCAGTTCTTC. It specifies CASSDSSNYNEQFF.